This T cell receptor (beta chain) comes out of a study of T cells in localized non-small cell lung cancer. The V end lost 1 base, the J end lost 0 bases, and 12 bases lay between the germline ends. Germline CDR1 SGHAT, CDR2 FQDESV (reference sequence). CDR3 length: 16 amino acids. The study, taken as a whole, reports: Adjacent lung had a median 57 of the 100 largest tumor clones. Longer overall survival was linked to higher blood T cell density. Sequencing, confined to only one tumor region, leaves heterogeneity possible. Peak T cell clonality was found in uninvolved adjacent lung, exceeding tumor.

Profiling relied on immunoSEQ multiplex PCR, and the TCRdb table lists in-frame clones only, not all of them. This sample has 75,000 to 85,000 clones, with 80% found just once. As concerns this clone: Its matching antigen is unknown.

The TCR comes from an older female donor with stage I lung adenocarcinoma. V gene TRBV11-1 combines with J gene TRBJ1-1; TRBD1 is a possible D gene (6 bases). Specimen: peripheral blood, collected before any cancer treatment. Written as DNA, the CDR3 is TGTGCCAGCAGCTTAGGGACAGCAATTCTGAACACTGAAGCTTTCTTT. Translated, it gives CASSLGTAILNTEAFF.